This T cell receptor beta chain was captured by sequencing in a study of T-cell reconstitution after alpha-beta-depleted transplantation in children. V gave up 4 bases and J gave up 3 bases; unmatched junction bases: 7. The CDR3 is 15 amino acids. CDR1 and CDR2 (germline): MNHEY, SVGAGI. Unique molecular identifiers were incorporated when the TCRbeta library was constructed. Via MiXCR, TCRdb re-called the PCR reads, giving one row per CDR3 protein. The sample records approximately 640,000 distinct CDR3 sequences, around 16% being singletons. J is TRBJ1-1 and V is TRBV6-5; TRBD1 matches at 8 bases. The clonotype was recovered from a human donor who donated a stem cell graft to a child with acute myeloid leukemia. The sample was PBMCs from the stem cell graft donor, taken from the stem cell graft. Here the CDR3 reads CASSSDRDKHTEAFF. The CDR3 nucleotides read TGTGCCAGCAGTTCGGACAGGGACAAACACACTGAAGCTTTCTTT.